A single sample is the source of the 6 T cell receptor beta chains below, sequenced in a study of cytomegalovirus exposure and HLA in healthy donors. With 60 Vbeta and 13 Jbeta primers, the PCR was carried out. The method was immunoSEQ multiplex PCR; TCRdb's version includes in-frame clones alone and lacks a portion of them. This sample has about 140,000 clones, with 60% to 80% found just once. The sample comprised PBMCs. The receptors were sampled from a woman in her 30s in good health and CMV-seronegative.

The CDR3 loop reads CASSLERDRGRPPYNEQFF. CDR3 sequence (DNA): TGTGCCAGCAGCTTAGAAAGGGACAGGGGGCGACCTCCCTACAATGAGCAGTTCTTC. V is TRBV11-2 and J is TRBJ2-1; 12 bases fit TRBD1. Germline lookup yields CDR1 SGHAT and CDR2 FQNNGV. The CDR3 contains 19 residues. Germline trimming cut 0 bases from V and 2 bases from J; bases unmatched to any gene: 8.

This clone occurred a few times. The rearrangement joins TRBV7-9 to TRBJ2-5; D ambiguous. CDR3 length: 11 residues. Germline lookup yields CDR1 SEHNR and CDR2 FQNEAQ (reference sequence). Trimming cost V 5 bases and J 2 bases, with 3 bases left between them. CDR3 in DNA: TGTGCCAGCAGCCCACAAGAGACCCAGTACTTC. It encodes CASSPQETQYF.

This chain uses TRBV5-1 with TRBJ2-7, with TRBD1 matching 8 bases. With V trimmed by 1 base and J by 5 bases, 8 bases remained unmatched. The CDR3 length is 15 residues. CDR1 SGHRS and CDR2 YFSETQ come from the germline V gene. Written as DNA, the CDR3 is TGCGCCAGCAGCTTGACAGGGGGGTCAGGGGACGAGCAGTACTTC. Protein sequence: CASSLTGGSGDEQYF. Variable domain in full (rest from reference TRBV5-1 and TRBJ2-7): KAGVTQTPRYLIKTRGQQVTLSCSPISGHRSVSWYQQTPGQGLQFLFEYFSETQRNKGNFPGRFSGRQFSNSRSEMNVSTLELGDSALYLCASSLTGGSGDEQYFGPGTRLTVT.

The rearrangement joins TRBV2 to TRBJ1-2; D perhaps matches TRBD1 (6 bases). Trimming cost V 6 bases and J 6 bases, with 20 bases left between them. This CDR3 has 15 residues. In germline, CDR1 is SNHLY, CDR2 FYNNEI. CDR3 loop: CASRENTAGVDGYTF. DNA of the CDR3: TGTGCCAGCAGAGAAAACACAGCAGGGGTGGATGGCTACACCTTC.

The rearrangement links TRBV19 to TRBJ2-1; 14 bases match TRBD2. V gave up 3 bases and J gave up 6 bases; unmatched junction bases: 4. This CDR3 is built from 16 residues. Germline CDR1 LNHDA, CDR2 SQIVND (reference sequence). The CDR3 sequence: CASSIHGLAGGNEQFF. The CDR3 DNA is TGTGCCAGTAGTATCCACGGACTAGCGGGAGGCAATGAGCAGTTCTTC.

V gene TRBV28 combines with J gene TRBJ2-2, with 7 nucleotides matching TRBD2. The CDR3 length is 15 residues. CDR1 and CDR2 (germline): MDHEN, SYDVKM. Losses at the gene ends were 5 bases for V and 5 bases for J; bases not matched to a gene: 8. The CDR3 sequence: CASSVGGGRTGELFF. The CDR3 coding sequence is TGTGCCAGCAGTGTTGGGGGAGGGAGAACCGGGGAGCTGTTTTTT. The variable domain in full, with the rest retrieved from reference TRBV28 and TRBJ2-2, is DVKVTQSSRYLVKRTGEKVFLECVQDMDHENMFWYRQDPGLGLRLIYFSYDVKMKEKGDIPEGYSVSREKKERFSLILESASTNQTSMYLCASSVGGGRTGELFFGEGSRLTVL.